A single sample is the source of the 21 T cell receptor beta chains below, sequenced in a study of identical twins. TCRdb independently ran MiXCR on the 5' RACE reads; one entry per CDR3 protein. Of around 340,000 distinct CDR3 sequences listed, about 12% are singletons. The same specimen was also included in a second study, on yellow fever vaccine responses in identical twins.

The sample comprised CD8+ T cells sorted from blood. Every receptor here comes from a woman under 30 in good health.

This clonotype was seen a few times. The chain couples TRBV18 to TRBJ2-2, with TRBD1 matching over 8 bases. Germline V gene sequence: CDR1 KGHSH, CDR2 LQKENI. V dropped 0 bases and J dropped 0; count of bases not matched to a gene: 0. This CDR3 has 16 amino acids. The CDR3 reads CASSPPDRANTGELFF. CDR3 nucleotides: TGTGCCAGCTCACCACCGGACAGGGCGAACACCGGGGAGCTGTTTTTT.

The CDR3 is CASSIGPAGPNALGNQPQHF. The CDR3 DNA sequence: TGTGCCAGTAGTATAGGGCCGGCAGGACCCAACGCTTTGGGCAATCAGCCCCAGCATTTT. The gene calls are TRBV19 and TRBJ1-5, with no clear D. This CDR3 region has 20 residues. Trimming cost V 1 base and J 2 bases, with 24 bases left between them. Germline CDR1 LNHDA, CDR2 SQIVND (reference sequence). Variable domain in full (rest from reference TRBV19 and TRBJ1-5): DGGITQSPKYLFRKEGQNVTLSCEQNLNHDAMYWYRQDPGQGLRLIYYSQIVNDFQKGDIAEGYSVSREKKESFPLTVTSAQKNPTAFYLCASSIGPAGPNALGNQPQHFGDGTRLSIL.

Many counts were recorded for this clonotype. The genes are TRBV18 and TRBJ2-7; 10 bases match TRBD1. CDR1 and CDR2 (germline): KGHSH, LQKENI. The CDR3 loop spans 15 amino acids. J was trimmed by 1 base and V by 8 bases; bases with no gene match: 8. CDR3 sequence (DNA): TGTGCCAGCAGCCCGAGGGACAGGGGATCCTACGAGCAGTACTTC. Translating gives CASSPRDRGSYEQYF.

The chain carries TRBV24-1 and TRBJ2-5; TRBD1 matches at 10 bases. V shed 4 bases and J 2 bases; nucleotides not matched to a gene: 6. This CDR3 spans 16 amino acids. Germline CDR1 reads KGHDR; CDR2 reads SFDVKD. CDR3 residues: CATSDQGTGVQETQYF. In nucleotides, the CDR3 is TGTGCCACCAGTGACCAAGGGACAGGGGTACAAGAGACCCAGTACTTC.

There are a few counts of this clonotype. The CDR3 sequence: CASSLAWGGRYNEQFF. Written as DNA, the CDR3 is TGTGCCAGCAGTTTAGCCTGGGGGGGGAGGTACAATGAGCAGTTCTTC. V usage is TRBV12-3 or TRBV12-4 and J usage is TRBJ2-1; 7 nucleotides align to TRBD2. The junction had 6 bases not matched to a gene; V was cut back by 0 bases and J by 4 bases. This CDR3 contains 16 residues.

This chain links TRBV6-4 with TRBJ2-3; D possibly corresponds to TRBD2 (5 bases). The V end lost 2 bases, the J end lost 0 bases, and 9 bases lay between the germline ends. CDR3 size: 15 residues. Germline lookup yields CDR1 MRHNA and CDR2 SNTAGT. For the CDR3, the DNA is TGTGCCAGCAGTGACGGGAGTCAAAGCACAGATACGCAGTATTTT. Its translation is CASSDGSQSTDTQYF.

The table lists this clonotype with many counts. The genes are TRBV4-1 and TRBJ2-5; D unresolved. V shed 2 bases and J shed 5 bases, with 9 bases lying between them. Per germline, CDR1 MGHRA and CDR2 YSYEKL. The CDR3 spans 13 residues. The CDR3, as DNA: TGCGCCAGCAGCCAACTGATCACGGAGACCCAGTACTTC. It codes for CASSQLITETQYF.

This clonotype was detected a few times. The rearrangement uses TRBV12-3 or TRBV12-4 and TRBJ2-5, with 9 bases identical to TRBD1. J was trimmed by 4 bases and V by 6 bases; bases with no gene match: 9. This CDR3 has 15 amino acids. In DNA form, the CDR3 reads TGTGCCAGCAGACCAGACGGACAGGGGAGAGAGACCCAGTACTTC. This translates into CASRPDGQGRETQYF.

The rearrangement joins TRBV27 to TRBJ2-6; D gene uncertain. CDR3 length: 13 residues. Trimming shortened V by 10 bases and J by 0 bases, and 7 bases separated the two germline ends. CDR1 and CDR2 from the germline V gene are MNHEY and SMNVEV (reference sequence). The CDR3 DNA reads as TGTGCCACCGGAGACTCTGGGGCCAACGTCCTGACTTTC. Residues: CATGDSGANVLTF.

This chain connects TRBV28 to TRBJ2-1; 12 bases map to TRBD2. The germline CDR1 and CDR2 sequences are MDHEN and SYDVKM. This CDR3 spans 18 amino acids. V was pared by 6 bases and J by 0 bases, with 9 bases of the junction left unmatched. CDR3 bases: TGTGCCAGCAGGGAACTAGCGGGAGGACCAAGCTCCTACAATGAGCAGTTCTTC. Amino acids: CASRELAGGPSSYNEQFF.

This clonotype was recorded a few times. The rearrangement links TRBV9 to TRBJ2-6; possibly TRBD1 for D (6 bases). The germline CDR1 and CDR2 sequences are SGDLS and YYNGEE. The CDR3 runs 16 residues. Between the trimmed V and J ends, which lost 4 bases and 4 bases, there was a span of 15 bases. Here the CDR3 reads CASSIRQVAGANVLTF. The CDR3 coding sequence is TGTGCCAGCAGCATACGACAGGTCGCCGGGGCCAACGTCCTGACTTTC.

This clonotype was counted between two and nine times. V usage is TRBV5-1 and J usage is TRBJ2-1; 9 bases agree with TRBD2. J gave up 0 bases and V 0 bases, and 16 bases lay outside the gene matches. This CDR3 spans 21 amino acids. CDR1 SGHRS and CDR2 YFSETQ come from the germline V gene. This CDR3 is CASSLAGYGLAGKSSYNEQFF. The CDR3 DNA is TGCGCCAGCAGCTTGGCCGGTTACGGCCTAGCGGGGAAGAGCTCCTACAATGAGCAGTTCTTC.

The gene calls are TRBV5-1 and TRBJ2-5; 9 bases are a match to TRBD1. J was trimmed by 2 bases and V by 4 bases; bases with no gene match: 9. This CDR3 is 16 amino acids long. Germline V gene lookup returns CDR1 SGHRS and CDR2 YFSETQ. CDR3 DNA: TGCGCCAGCAGCCCCTCTTTGACAGGGGGGCAAGAGACCCAGTACTTC. This translates into CASSPSLTGGQETQYF. The variable domain in full, with the rest retrieved from reference TRBV5-1 and TRBJ2-5, is KAGVTQTPRYLIKTRGQQVTLSCSPISGHRSVSWYQQTPGQGLQFLFEYFSETQRNKGNFPGRFSGRQFSNSRSEMNVSTLELGDSALYLCASSPSLTGGQETQYFGPGTRLLVL.

The chain employs TRBV9 and TRBJ2-5; TRBD1 agrees at 7 bases. The junction had 7 bases not matched to a gene; V was cut back by 3 bases and J by 2 bases. The germline V gene has CDR1 SGDLS and CDR2 YYNGEE. This CDR3 region has 15 residues. CDR3 coding DNA: TGTGCCAGCAGCGCCGCAGGGGGTGATCAAGAGACCCAGTACTTC. Protein product: CASSAAGGDQETQYF.

V usage is TRBV14 and J usage is TRBJ2-7, with D possibly TRBD1 on 5 matching bases. The CDR3 is 15 residues long. Germline values: CDR1 SGHDN, CDR2 FVKESK. V lost 0 bases and J lost 2, with 11 bases in between. CDR3 nucleotides: TGTGCCAGCAGCCAAGACGACAGAGACCCCTACGAGCAGTACTTC. It yields the protein CASSQDDRDPYEQYF.

This clonotype was counted between two and nine times. The DNA of the CDR3 is TGTGCCAGCAGTTTTTTGCCGAGGGACACTGAAGCTTTCTTT. This codes for CASSFLPRDTEAFF. This chain uses TRBV12-3 or TRBV12-4 with TRBJ1-1, with D unresolved. V lost 3 bases and J lost 3, with 11 bases in between. This CDR3 is built from 14 residues.

This clonotype was observed a few times. V and J are TRBV6-2 or TRBV6-3 and TRBJ2-1; perhaps TRBD1 as D (5 bases). Trimming took off 5 bases at V and 7 bases at J, with 15 bases between the two ends. Germline CDR1 MNHEY, CDR2 SVGEGT. The CDR3 covers 14 residues. This CDR3 is CASSKSTVGNEQFF. The CDR3 DNA follows: TGTGCCAGCAGTAAATCGACAGTAGGGAATGAGCAGTTCTTC.

This clonotype appeared a few times. This chain joins TRBV3-1 and TRBJ2-3; D perhaps matches TRBD2 (5 bases). Germline CDR1 and CDR2: LGHDT and YNNKEL (reference sequence). The CDR3 has 15 residues. Trimming took 1 base from V and 6 from J, leaving 14 bases between them. The CDR3 bases are TGTGCCAGCAGCCAAGGGGAACGGAGGTCCGATACGCAGTATTTT. This translates into CASSQGERRSDTQYF.

The chain joins TRBV7-9 to TRBJ2-7, with 10 bases lining up with TRBD2. V lost 5 bases and J lost 4; bases outside the gene matches: 8. The CDR3 extends over 15 amino acids. The germline V gene encodes CDR1 SEHNR and CDR2 FQNEAQ (reference sequence). The CDR3 loop reads CASSLPSGSNYEQYF. In DNA, the CDR3 is TGTGCCAGCAGCCTCCCTAGCGGGAGTAATTACGAGCAGTACTTC.

This clonotype was counted only a few times. This chain connects TRBV5-1 to TRBJ1-1; D possibly corresponds to TRBD1 (6 bases). V lost 3 bases and J 5 bases, leaving 14 bases between the germline ends. The CDR3 runs to 14 residues. The germline CDR1 and CDR2 sequences are SGHRS and YFSETQ. The CDR3 reads CASSYYTQGTEAFF. The DNA of the CDR3 is TGCGCCAGCAGCTATTACACCCAGGGGACTGAAGCTTTCTTT. Using reference TRBV5-1 and TRBJ1-1 for the parts outside the CDR3, the full variable domain is KAGVTQTPRYLIKTRGQQVTLSCSPISGHRSVSWYQQTPGQGLQFLFEYFSETQRNKGNFPGRFSGRQFSNSRSEMNVSTLELGDSALYLCASSYYTQGTEAFFGQGTRLTVV.

The sample holds many counts of this clonotype. This chain joins TRBV3-1 and TRBJ2-1, with D unresolved. The CDR3 totals 13 residues. In germline, CDR1 is LGHDT, CDR2 YNNKEL (reference sequence). V was clipped by 6 bases and J by 5 bases, with 11 bases between them. CDR3 amino acids: CASSHVLHNEQFF. The CDR3 nucleotides read TGTGCCAGCAGTCACGTTTTACACAATGAGCAGTTCTTC.